This TCR beta chain was sequenced in a study of cytomegalovirus exposure and HLA in healthy donors. Study-level points and caveats: Investigators reported about 160 TCR beta chains as tied to cytomegalovirus.

This clone was detected only a few times. Antigen unknown. Trimming at V came to 5 bases and at J to 7 bases, leaving 7 bases not matched to a gene. The CDR3 totals 14 residues. The germline V gene encodes CDR1 MNHEY and CDR2 SMNVEV (reference sequence). PCR primers comprised 60 Vbeta and 13 Jbeta primers. Assay used: immunoSEQ multiplex PCR; TCRdb lists only in-frame clones, some missing. Of 89,000 or so clones in the sample, less than 85% were seen once. The sequenced sample consisted of PBMCs. This clonotype was obtained from a man aged 55 to 70 in good health and CMV-seronegative. This rearrangement joins TRBV27 to TRBJ1-4, with 7 bases identical to TRBD1. CDR3 nucleotides: TGTGCCAGCAGTGTAGGGGGCTTGTCTGAAAAACTGTTTTTT. As protein: CASSVGGLSEKLFF.